This T cell receptor (beta chain) was sequenced in a study of shared clonotypes between healthy human individuals. CD45RO-negative cells were positively selected for CCR7, leaving out terminally differentiated effector memory CD45RA+ cells. The study enrolled healthy HIV-negative adults without recent acute infections or vaccinations as donors. For every subset, genomic DNA was evenly distributed across several immunoSEQ plates. Assay used: immunoSEQ multiplex PCR; TCRdb lists only in-frame clones, some missing. Here the sample spans about 750,000 clones, more than 85% being singletons. The CDR3 runs 12 residues. Trimming pared 8 bases from V and 2 bases from J, leaving 10 bases between. The germline CDR1 and CDR2 sequences are MNHEY and SMNVEV (reference sequence).

The rearrangement uses TRBV27 and TRBJ2-7; unclear D gene. The source is a young man in good health. Sample: naive CD8+ T cells sorted from blood. CDR3: CASGRRTYEQYF. In nucleotides, the CDR3 is TGTGCCAGCGGCCGAAGGACCTACGAGCAGTACTTC.